A single sample is the source of the 7 T cell receptor beta chains below, sequenced in a study of blood T cell repertoires in COVID-19. The table came from immunoSEQ multiplex PCR; TCRdb's copy has only in-frame clones and leaves some out. The data hold a few hundred thousand clones, with roughly 87% observed a single time. The sample comprised PBMCs or T cells enriched from blood (not recorded which). The receptors were sampled from a woman aged 25-40 years who had recovered from COVID-19.

V and J are TRBV11-1 and TRBJ2-7; D is perhaps TRBD1 (5 bases). V lost 8 bases and J 0 bases, leaving 11 bases between the germline ends. CDR1 and CDR2 (germline): SGHAT, FQDESV (reference sequence). The CDR3 runs to 13 residues. The CDR3 sequence is CASATGPSYEQYF. The CDR3, as DNA: TGTGCCAGCGCTACAGGACCCTCCTACGAGCAGTACTTC.

The J gene is TRBJ1-2, the V gene TRBV6-5; D remains unclear. The ends were cut back, 1 base at V and 7 bases at J, with 19 bases in the middle. The CDR3 is made up of 16 amino acids. CDR1 and CDR2 from the germline V gene are MNHEY and SVGAGI. DNA for the CDR3: TGTGCCAGCAGTTACTGGAGGGCAGGAGCTCAAGTTGGCTACACCTTC. It yields the protein CASSYWRAGAQVGYTF.

V gene TRBV6-2 or TRBV6-3 combines with J gene TRBJ1-1; no firm D call. Germline V gene lookup returns CDR1 MNHEY and CDR2 SVGEGT. The ends were cut back, 2 bases at V and 3 bases at J, with 7 bases in the middle. The CDR3 loop spans 13 amino acids. The CDR3 loop is CASSYMRDTEAFF. DNA for the CDR3: TGTGCCAGCAGTTACATGAGGGACACTGAAGCTTTCTTT.

The gene calls are TRBV7-9 and TRBJ1-2; TRBD1 agrees at 8 bases. Looked up from germline, CDR1 is SEHNR and CDR2 is FQNEAQ (reference sequence). The CDR3 covers 14 residues. The V and J ends lost 5 bases and 1 base, in that order; junction bases with no gene match: 3. The CDR3 nucleotides read TGTGCCAGCAGCCGGACAGGGTTTAACTATGGCTACACCTTC. Its protein is CASSRTGFNYGYTF.

The V call is TRBV6-5, the J call TRBJ1-5; D unclear. The V gene's germline CDR1 is MNHEY and CDR2 SVGAGI. The V and J ends lost 0 bases and 4 bases respectively, with 7 bases between them. CDR3 length: 14 residues. The CDR3 coding sequence is TGTGCCAGCAGTTACTCGGCGGATAATCAGCCCCAGCATTTT. Translation gives CASSYSADNQPQHF.

This rearrangement joins TRBV20-1 to TRBJ1-1; D possibly corresponds to TRBD1 (5 bases). V was cut by 3 bases and J by 9 bases, with 14 bases left in between. There are 12 residues in the CDR3. The V gene's germline CDR1 is DFQATT and CDR2 SNEGSKA (reference sequence). As DNA, the CDR3 is TGCAGTGCTAGTGCTCCGGGGACTAAAGCTTTCTTT. This translates into CSASAPGTKAFF.

The chain links TRBV6-4 to TRBJ2-3, with 9 bases identical to TRBD1. Germline CDR1 reads MRHNA; CDR2 reads SNTAGT. The CDR3 spans 15 residues. J was trimmed by 0 bases and V by 5 bases; bases with no gene match: 3. The CDR3 loop reads CASSHDRGSTDTQYF. The CDR3 coding sequence is TGTGCCAGCAGTCACGACAGGGGGAGCACAGATACGCAGTATTTT.